Listed here are 24 T cell receptor beta chains from one sample, sequenced in a study of beta chain features in type 1 diabetes. The authors reverse transcribed all of the isolated RNA, so sequencing captured expressed TCRB transcripts. Method: immunoSEQ multiplex PCR; TCRdb's copy keeps in-frame clones and lacks some. The sample consists of hundreds of thousands of clones, roughly a sixth of them appearing once. The source material was naive CD4+ T cells from blood. Receptor source: a man aged 18 to 30 in good health.

This clone was seen a few times. The J gene is TRBJ2-1, the V gene TRBV10-2; possibly TRBD1 or TRBD2 for D (7 bases each). Germline V gene data show CDR1 as WSHSY and CDR2 as SAAADI. V was shortened by 5 bases and J by 0 bases, with 20 bases between the two germline ends. This CDR3 comprises 18 residues. Here the CDR3 DNA reads TGCGCCAGCAGTCGCCGACAGGGAACGGGGGGCTCCTACAATGAGCAGTTCTTC. Translating it yields CASSRRQGTGGSYNEQFF.

This chain joins TRBV27 and TRBJ1-2; TRBD1 matches at 9 bases. Germline V CDR1 and CDR2: MNHEY, SMNVEV (reference sequence). The V segment lost 6 bases and the J segment 1 base; nucleotides outside the gene matches: 9. The CDR3 totals 16 residues. The CDR3 nucleotides are TGTGCCAGCAGCGAAGAACAGGGGGCGTTTAACTATGGCTACACCTTC. This encodes CASSEEQGAFNYGYTF.

The sample holds a few counts of this clone. The CDR3, as DNA: TGTGCCAGCAGCTTGGGGATAGGGGAACACACAGATACGCAGTATTTT. Protein sequence: CASSLGIGEHTDTQYF. The chain combines TRBV7-2 with TRBJ2-3; D may be TRBD1 (5 bases). Germline V gene data show CDR1 as SGHTA and CDR2 as FQGNSA. The CDR3 consists of 16 residues. Deletions cut 3 bases from V and 2 bases from J, with 15 bases between.

The sample holds a few counts of this clone. The J gene is TRBJ1-2, the V gene TRBV7-9; D is perhaps TRBD1 (5 bases). The V gene lost 5 bases and the J gene lost 4 bases, with 20 bases spanning the gap. CDR1 SEHNR and CDR2 FQNEAQ come from the germline V gene (reference sequence). The CDR3 sequence is 16 residues long. The CDR3 sequence: CASSLTTLQGSYGYTF. The CDR3 DNA reads TGTGCCAGCAGCCTAACTACTCTGCAGGGCTCCTATGGCTACACCTTC.

This sequence joins TRBV18 and TRBJ2-1; TRBD1 matches at 7 bases. The CDR3 runs to 17 residues. CDR1 is KGHSH and CDR2 is LQKENI in the germline V gene. The ends lost 3 bases at V and 4 bases at J; junction bases unmatched: 12. CDR3 protein: CASSPFPSTGLYNEQFF. CDR3 DNA sequence: TGTGCCAGCTCACCCTTTCCCTCGACAGGGCTATACAATGAGCAGTTCTTC.

Only a few counts were recorded for this clone. The V call is TRBV4-3, the J call TRBJ2-1, with D possibly matching TRBD1 (5 bases). V lost 0 bases to trimming and J lost 4 bases, with 19 bases between them. CDR3 length: 18 amino acids. Germline CDR1 LGHNA, CDR2 YSLEER. Here the CDR3 reads CASSQETDTLVGYNEQFF. CDR3 sequence (DNA): TGCGCCAGCAGCCAAGAAACGGACACCTTGGTGGGTTACAATGAGCAGTTCTTC.

This chain links TRBV7-3 with TRBJ1-2, with 9 bases that match TRBD1. The CDR3 extends over 14 amino acids. With 5 bases clipped from V and 4 bases from J, the junction kept 5 bases outside the gene matches. CDR1 is SGHTA and CDR2 is FQGTGA in the germline V gene. CDR3 amino acids: CASSPGTGTYGYTF. CDR3 bases: TGTGCCAGCAGCCCGGGGACAGGGACCTATGGCTACACCTTC.

The sample holds a few counts of this clone. This chain links TRBV25-1 with TRBJ2-2, with 7 bases identical to TRBD1. Per germline, CDR1 MGHDK and CDR2 SYGVNS. V lost 6 bases and J lost 0; bases outside the gene matches: 7. This CDR3 contains 16 residues. The CDR3 DNA follows: TGTGCCAGCAGGCCCCGGGACAGACCGAACACCGGGGAGCTGTTTTTT. This translates into CASRPRDRPNTGELFF.

This rearrangement joins TRBV4-3 to TRBJ2-7, with a tentative D call TRBD1 (6 bases). V was cut by 0 bases and J by 4 bases, with 16 bases left in between. CDR3 length: 16 amino acids. Germline V gives CDR1 LGHNA, CDR2 YSLEER. The CDR3 sequence is CASSQDGGRGGYEQYF. CDR3 nucleotides: TGCGCCAGCAGCCAAGATGGAGGCAGGGGCGGGTACGAGCAGTACTTC.

CDR3 protein: CASRTDRGLGYTF. CDR3 in DNA: TGTGCCAGCAGGACTGACAGGGGGCTTGGCTACACCTTC. The V gene is TRBV2, the J gene TRBJ1-2; 10 nucleotides line up with TRBD1. J gave up 7 bases and V 6 bases, and 5 bases lay outside the gene matches. This CDR3 is built from 13 residues. Germline V gene lookup returns CDR1 SNHLY and CDR2 FYNNEI.

The chain is built from TRBV5-6 and TRBJ1-2; 9 bases match TRBD1. CDR1 and CDR2 (germline): SGHDT, YYEEEE. J gave up 2 bases and V 4 bases, and 12 bases lay outside the gene matches. The CDR3 totals 17 residues. The DNA of the CDR3 is TGTGCCAGCAGCGCGGGACAGGGCAAAAATCTAAACTATGGCTACACCTTC. It is translated as CASSAGQGKNLNYGYTF. Filled out from reference TRBV5-6 and TRBJ1-2, the complete variable domain reads DAGVTQSPTHLIKTRGQQVTLRCSPKSGHDTVSWYQQALGQGPQFIFQYYEEEERQRGNFPDRFSGHQFPNYSSELNVNALLLGDSALYLCASSAGQGKNLNYGYTFGSGTRLTVV.

This clone has a handful of counts. This chain links TRBV9 with TRBJ2-7; either TRBD1 or TRBD2 may fit D (6 bases each). CDR1 and CDR2 from the germline V gene are SGDLS and YYNGEE. Trimming took 0 bases from V and 2 from J, leaving 9 bases between them. The CDR3 loop spans 14 amino acids. In DNA, the CDR3 is TGTGCCAGCAGCGTAGCGGGGGCAGCCTACGAGCAGTACTTC. Amino acid sequence: CASSVAGAAYEQYF.

This clone has just a few counts. The rearrangement uses TRBV28 and TRBJ1-6; D gene ambiguous. CDR1 is MDHEN and CDR2 is SYDVKM in the germline V gene. V was cut by 6 bases and J by 9 bases, with 15 bases left in between. The CDR3 extends over 14 amino acids. The CDR3 here is CASSDNPASSPLHF. In DNA, the CDR3 is TGTGCCAGCAGCGATAATCCGGCTAGTTCACCCCTCCACTTT.

This clone was seen a handful of times. CDR3 DNA sequence: TGCAGCGTTGTAGGAGGTTTTGATCAGCCCCAGCATTTT. It translates to CSVVGGFDQPQHF. V usage is TRBV29-1 and J usage is TRBJ1-5; D is unclear. The CDR3 runs 13 residues. Trimming took 4 bases from V and 5 from J, leaving 12 bases between them. Per the germline V gene, CDR1 is SQVTM and CDR2 is ANQGSEA.

This rearrangement joins TRBV6-4 to TRBJ1-5, with D possibly matching TRBD1 (6 bases). The CDR3 covers 13 residues. The germline CDR1 and CDR2 sequences are MRHNA and SNTAGT. V was cut by 5 bases and J by 7 bases, with 12 bases left in between. The chain's CDR3 is CASSIGGAQPQHF. In DNA form, the CDR3 reads TGTGCCAGCAGTATAGGGGGTGCGCAGCCCCAGCATTTT.

This chain joins TRBV9 and TRBJ2-7; TRBD1 matches 9 bases. Trimming removed 0 bases from V and 5 bases from J; junction bases left unmatched: 9. This CDR3 comprises 16 residues. Germline CDR1 and CDR2: SGDLS and YYNGEE. DNA of the CDR3: TGTGCCAGCAGCGTAGCAGCGGGACAGGGTCGACACGAGCAGTACTTC. It encodes CASSVAAGQGRHEQYF.

In this sample, this clone turned up a few times. The sample holds other DNA sequences that translate to the same CDR3. This chain uses TRBV7-9 with TRBJ1-1; D not certain. CDR1 is SEHNR, CDR2 FQNEAQ, per germline (reference sequence). With 0 bases removed from V and 1 base from J, the gap between germline ends came to 6 bases. The CDR3 spans 14 residues. CDR3 DNA: TGTGCCAGCAGCTTAGCAGGGAGGAACACTGAAGCTTTCTTT. As protein: CASSLAGRNTEAFF.

The rearrangement uses TRBV27 and TRBJ1-1; tentative D call: TRBD1 (6 bases). The CDR3 is made up of 13 amino acids. The V and J ends lost 8 bases and 4 bases respectively, with 14 bases between them. Germline-derived CDR1 and CDR2 are MNHEY and SMNVEV (reference sequence). CDR3 coding DNA: TGTGCCAGCCGCGGCAGGACAGTCACTGAAGCTTTCTTT. It yields the protein CASRGRTVTEAFF.

This clone has more than one count but fewer than ten. CDR3 coding DNA: TGTGCCATCAGTGCGGCGGTCCTTAGAAGGAGTGAGCAGTTCTTC. Encoded protein: CAISAAVLRRSEQFF. V is TRBV10-3 and J is TRBJ2-1; no clear D gene. V lost 4 bases and J 9 bases, leaving 19 bases between the germline ends. Germline CDR1 and CDR2: ENHRY and SYGVKD. The CDR3 contains 15 residues.

Note on this clone: The sample has other DNA sequences that encode this CDR3 too. The V gene is TRBV18, the J gene TRBJ2-1; D is unresolved. Germline V gene sequence: CDR1 KGHSH, CDR2 LQKENI. The CDR3 sequence is 12 residues long. Trimming took 2 bases from V and 7 from J, leaving 6 bases between them. In DNA, the CDR3 is TGTGCCAGCTCACCAATTGGGAATGAGCAGTTCTTC. Amino acid sequence: CASSPIGNEQFF.

This clone was detected only a few times. The rearrangement links TRBV5-4 to TRBJ2-7, with no clear D. The germline V gene encodes CDR1 SGHNT and CDR2 YYREEE (reference sequence). This CDR3 is built from 13 residues. V was clipped by 2 bases and J by 0 bases, with 6 bases between them. The CDR3 here is CASSLWVSYEQYF. The DNA of the CDR3 is TGTGCCAGCAGCTTATGGGTCTCCTACGAGCAGTACTTC.

This clone turned up a few times. V is TRBV19 and J is TRBJ1-1; D possibly corresponds to TRBD1 (6 bases). CDR1 and CDR2 from the germline V gene are LNHDA and SQIVND (reference sequence). This CDR3 comprises 15 residues. Trimming removed 3 bases from V and 7 bases from J, with 18 bases in between. The DNA of the CDR3 is TGTGCCAGTAGTATCAGCGGGGGCAGGGTTGATGAAGCTTTCTTT. Translated: CASSISGGRVDEAFF.

The CDR3 spells CASSSPGSPIYGYTF. DNA of the CDR3: TGTGCCAGCAGTTCCCCAGGGAGCCCTATCTATGGCTACACCTTC. The rearrangement uses TRBV28 and TRBJ1-2, with D possibly TRBD1 on 5 matching bases. Trimming stripped 4 bases from V and 4 bases from J, with 16 bases between. CDR3 length: 15 amino acids. Germline values: CDR1 MDHEN, CDR2 SYDVKM.

The CDR3 region has the DNA TGTGCCAGCAGTTTAGGCTTCAGCCCCCGTAGCACAGATACGCAGTATTTT. Encoded protein: CASSLGFSPRSTDTQYF. The J gene is TRBJ2-3, the V gene TRBV28; D is uncertain. The V gene's germline CDR1 is MDHEN and CDR2 SYDVKM. CDR3 size: 17 residues. V lost 2 bases and J lost 0, with 15 bases in between.